Here is one T cell receptor (beta chain) with its context. This sample was taken from a study of T cells in Graves' hyperthyroidism and ophthalmopathy. Overall study: Staff took peripheral blood when the initial diagnosis was made, before any treatment began.

The CDR3 regions of TCR beta were amplified from RNA transcripts. The TCR CDR3 was amplified in a first-round RT-PCR using the HTBI primer set. MiXCR, run by TCRdb on the multiplex PCR reads, gives a single entry per CDR3 protein. The sample shows 300,000 to 450,000 distinct CDR3 sequences, approximately 18% of them seen only once. Trimming shortened V by 5 bases and J by 4 bases, and 23 bases separated the two germline ends. This CDR3 comprises 17 residues. The V gene's germline CDR1 is MDHEN and CDR2 SYDVKM. The sequenced material came from blood. The TCR comes from a woman aged 40-49 years with Graves' ophthalmopathy. This sequence joins TRBV28 and TRBJ1-2; no definite D call. The CDR3 loop reads CASSPSAFLGRTYGYTF. In DNA, the CDR3 is TGTGCCAGCAGTCCCTCGGCGTTCCTAGGCCGGACCTATGGCTACACCTTC.